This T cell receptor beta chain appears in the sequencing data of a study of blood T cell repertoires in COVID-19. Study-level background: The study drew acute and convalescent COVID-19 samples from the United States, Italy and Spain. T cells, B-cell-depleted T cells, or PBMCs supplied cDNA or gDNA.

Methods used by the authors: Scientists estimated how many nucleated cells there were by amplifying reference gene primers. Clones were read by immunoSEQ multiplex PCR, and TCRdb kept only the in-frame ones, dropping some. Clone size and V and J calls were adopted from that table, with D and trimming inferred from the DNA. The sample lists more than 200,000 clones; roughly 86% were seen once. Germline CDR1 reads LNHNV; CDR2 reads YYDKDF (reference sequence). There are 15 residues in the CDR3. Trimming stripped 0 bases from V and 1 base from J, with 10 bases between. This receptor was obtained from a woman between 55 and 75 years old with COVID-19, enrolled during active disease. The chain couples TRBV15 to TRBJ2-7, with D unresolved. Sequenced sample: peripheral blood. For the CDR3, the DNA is TGTGCCACCAGCAGAGATGTCAGGCAGTCCTACGAGCAGTACTTC. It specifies CATSRDVRQSYEQYF.